This T cell receptor beta chain was found in a study of blood T cell repertoires in COVID-19. The V gene's germline CDR1 is LGHDT and CDR2 YNNKEL (reference sequence). With V trimmed by 5 bases and J by 3 bases, 8 bases remained unmatched. CDR3 size: 16 residues. Clones were sequenced by immunoSEQ multiplex PCR, and TCRdb holds only the in-frame ones, with some missing. The table lists approximately 120,000 clones, just over 75% of them singletons. The sample taken for sequencing was peripheral blood. This receptor was identified in a human donor in a cohort sampled during active COVID-19. J is TRBJ2-3 and V is TRBV3-1 (or the pseudogene TRBV3-2); 10 bases line up with TRBD2. CDR3 sequence (DNA): TGTGCCAGCAGCTCGAGAGCGGGGGGGCCAACAGATACGCAGTATTTT. It yields the protein CASSSRAGGPTDTQYF.